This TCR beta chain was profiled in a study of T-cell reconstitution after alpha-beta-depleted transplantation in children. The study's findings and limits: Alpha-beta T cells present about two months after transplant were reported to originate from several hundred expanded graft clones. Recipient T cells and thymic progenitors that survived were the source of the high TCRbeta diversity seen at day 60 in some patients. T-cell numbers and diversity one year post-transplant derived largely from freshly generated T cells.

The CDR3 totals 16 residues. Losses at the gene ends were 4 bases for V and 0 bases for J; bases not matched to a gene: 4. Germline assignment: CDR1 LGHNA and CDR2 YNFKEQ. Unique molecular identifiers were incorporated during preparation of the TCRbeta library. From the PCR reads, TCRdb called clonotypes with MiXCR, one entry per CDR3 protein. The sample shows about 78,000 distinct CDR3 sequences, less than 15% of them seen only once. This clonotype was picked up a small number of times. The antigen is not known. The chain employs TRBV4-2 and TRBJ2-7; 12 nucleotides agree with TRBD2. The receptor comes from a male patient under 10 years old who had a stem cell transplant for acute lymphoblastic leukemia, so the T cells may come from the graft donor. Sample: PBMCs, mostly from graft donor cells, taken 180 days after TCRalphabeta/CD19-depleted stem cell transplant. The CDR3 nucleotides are TGTGCCAGCAGCCGACAGACTAGCGGGAGCTCCTACGAGCAGTACTTC. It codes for CASSRQTSGSSYEQYF.